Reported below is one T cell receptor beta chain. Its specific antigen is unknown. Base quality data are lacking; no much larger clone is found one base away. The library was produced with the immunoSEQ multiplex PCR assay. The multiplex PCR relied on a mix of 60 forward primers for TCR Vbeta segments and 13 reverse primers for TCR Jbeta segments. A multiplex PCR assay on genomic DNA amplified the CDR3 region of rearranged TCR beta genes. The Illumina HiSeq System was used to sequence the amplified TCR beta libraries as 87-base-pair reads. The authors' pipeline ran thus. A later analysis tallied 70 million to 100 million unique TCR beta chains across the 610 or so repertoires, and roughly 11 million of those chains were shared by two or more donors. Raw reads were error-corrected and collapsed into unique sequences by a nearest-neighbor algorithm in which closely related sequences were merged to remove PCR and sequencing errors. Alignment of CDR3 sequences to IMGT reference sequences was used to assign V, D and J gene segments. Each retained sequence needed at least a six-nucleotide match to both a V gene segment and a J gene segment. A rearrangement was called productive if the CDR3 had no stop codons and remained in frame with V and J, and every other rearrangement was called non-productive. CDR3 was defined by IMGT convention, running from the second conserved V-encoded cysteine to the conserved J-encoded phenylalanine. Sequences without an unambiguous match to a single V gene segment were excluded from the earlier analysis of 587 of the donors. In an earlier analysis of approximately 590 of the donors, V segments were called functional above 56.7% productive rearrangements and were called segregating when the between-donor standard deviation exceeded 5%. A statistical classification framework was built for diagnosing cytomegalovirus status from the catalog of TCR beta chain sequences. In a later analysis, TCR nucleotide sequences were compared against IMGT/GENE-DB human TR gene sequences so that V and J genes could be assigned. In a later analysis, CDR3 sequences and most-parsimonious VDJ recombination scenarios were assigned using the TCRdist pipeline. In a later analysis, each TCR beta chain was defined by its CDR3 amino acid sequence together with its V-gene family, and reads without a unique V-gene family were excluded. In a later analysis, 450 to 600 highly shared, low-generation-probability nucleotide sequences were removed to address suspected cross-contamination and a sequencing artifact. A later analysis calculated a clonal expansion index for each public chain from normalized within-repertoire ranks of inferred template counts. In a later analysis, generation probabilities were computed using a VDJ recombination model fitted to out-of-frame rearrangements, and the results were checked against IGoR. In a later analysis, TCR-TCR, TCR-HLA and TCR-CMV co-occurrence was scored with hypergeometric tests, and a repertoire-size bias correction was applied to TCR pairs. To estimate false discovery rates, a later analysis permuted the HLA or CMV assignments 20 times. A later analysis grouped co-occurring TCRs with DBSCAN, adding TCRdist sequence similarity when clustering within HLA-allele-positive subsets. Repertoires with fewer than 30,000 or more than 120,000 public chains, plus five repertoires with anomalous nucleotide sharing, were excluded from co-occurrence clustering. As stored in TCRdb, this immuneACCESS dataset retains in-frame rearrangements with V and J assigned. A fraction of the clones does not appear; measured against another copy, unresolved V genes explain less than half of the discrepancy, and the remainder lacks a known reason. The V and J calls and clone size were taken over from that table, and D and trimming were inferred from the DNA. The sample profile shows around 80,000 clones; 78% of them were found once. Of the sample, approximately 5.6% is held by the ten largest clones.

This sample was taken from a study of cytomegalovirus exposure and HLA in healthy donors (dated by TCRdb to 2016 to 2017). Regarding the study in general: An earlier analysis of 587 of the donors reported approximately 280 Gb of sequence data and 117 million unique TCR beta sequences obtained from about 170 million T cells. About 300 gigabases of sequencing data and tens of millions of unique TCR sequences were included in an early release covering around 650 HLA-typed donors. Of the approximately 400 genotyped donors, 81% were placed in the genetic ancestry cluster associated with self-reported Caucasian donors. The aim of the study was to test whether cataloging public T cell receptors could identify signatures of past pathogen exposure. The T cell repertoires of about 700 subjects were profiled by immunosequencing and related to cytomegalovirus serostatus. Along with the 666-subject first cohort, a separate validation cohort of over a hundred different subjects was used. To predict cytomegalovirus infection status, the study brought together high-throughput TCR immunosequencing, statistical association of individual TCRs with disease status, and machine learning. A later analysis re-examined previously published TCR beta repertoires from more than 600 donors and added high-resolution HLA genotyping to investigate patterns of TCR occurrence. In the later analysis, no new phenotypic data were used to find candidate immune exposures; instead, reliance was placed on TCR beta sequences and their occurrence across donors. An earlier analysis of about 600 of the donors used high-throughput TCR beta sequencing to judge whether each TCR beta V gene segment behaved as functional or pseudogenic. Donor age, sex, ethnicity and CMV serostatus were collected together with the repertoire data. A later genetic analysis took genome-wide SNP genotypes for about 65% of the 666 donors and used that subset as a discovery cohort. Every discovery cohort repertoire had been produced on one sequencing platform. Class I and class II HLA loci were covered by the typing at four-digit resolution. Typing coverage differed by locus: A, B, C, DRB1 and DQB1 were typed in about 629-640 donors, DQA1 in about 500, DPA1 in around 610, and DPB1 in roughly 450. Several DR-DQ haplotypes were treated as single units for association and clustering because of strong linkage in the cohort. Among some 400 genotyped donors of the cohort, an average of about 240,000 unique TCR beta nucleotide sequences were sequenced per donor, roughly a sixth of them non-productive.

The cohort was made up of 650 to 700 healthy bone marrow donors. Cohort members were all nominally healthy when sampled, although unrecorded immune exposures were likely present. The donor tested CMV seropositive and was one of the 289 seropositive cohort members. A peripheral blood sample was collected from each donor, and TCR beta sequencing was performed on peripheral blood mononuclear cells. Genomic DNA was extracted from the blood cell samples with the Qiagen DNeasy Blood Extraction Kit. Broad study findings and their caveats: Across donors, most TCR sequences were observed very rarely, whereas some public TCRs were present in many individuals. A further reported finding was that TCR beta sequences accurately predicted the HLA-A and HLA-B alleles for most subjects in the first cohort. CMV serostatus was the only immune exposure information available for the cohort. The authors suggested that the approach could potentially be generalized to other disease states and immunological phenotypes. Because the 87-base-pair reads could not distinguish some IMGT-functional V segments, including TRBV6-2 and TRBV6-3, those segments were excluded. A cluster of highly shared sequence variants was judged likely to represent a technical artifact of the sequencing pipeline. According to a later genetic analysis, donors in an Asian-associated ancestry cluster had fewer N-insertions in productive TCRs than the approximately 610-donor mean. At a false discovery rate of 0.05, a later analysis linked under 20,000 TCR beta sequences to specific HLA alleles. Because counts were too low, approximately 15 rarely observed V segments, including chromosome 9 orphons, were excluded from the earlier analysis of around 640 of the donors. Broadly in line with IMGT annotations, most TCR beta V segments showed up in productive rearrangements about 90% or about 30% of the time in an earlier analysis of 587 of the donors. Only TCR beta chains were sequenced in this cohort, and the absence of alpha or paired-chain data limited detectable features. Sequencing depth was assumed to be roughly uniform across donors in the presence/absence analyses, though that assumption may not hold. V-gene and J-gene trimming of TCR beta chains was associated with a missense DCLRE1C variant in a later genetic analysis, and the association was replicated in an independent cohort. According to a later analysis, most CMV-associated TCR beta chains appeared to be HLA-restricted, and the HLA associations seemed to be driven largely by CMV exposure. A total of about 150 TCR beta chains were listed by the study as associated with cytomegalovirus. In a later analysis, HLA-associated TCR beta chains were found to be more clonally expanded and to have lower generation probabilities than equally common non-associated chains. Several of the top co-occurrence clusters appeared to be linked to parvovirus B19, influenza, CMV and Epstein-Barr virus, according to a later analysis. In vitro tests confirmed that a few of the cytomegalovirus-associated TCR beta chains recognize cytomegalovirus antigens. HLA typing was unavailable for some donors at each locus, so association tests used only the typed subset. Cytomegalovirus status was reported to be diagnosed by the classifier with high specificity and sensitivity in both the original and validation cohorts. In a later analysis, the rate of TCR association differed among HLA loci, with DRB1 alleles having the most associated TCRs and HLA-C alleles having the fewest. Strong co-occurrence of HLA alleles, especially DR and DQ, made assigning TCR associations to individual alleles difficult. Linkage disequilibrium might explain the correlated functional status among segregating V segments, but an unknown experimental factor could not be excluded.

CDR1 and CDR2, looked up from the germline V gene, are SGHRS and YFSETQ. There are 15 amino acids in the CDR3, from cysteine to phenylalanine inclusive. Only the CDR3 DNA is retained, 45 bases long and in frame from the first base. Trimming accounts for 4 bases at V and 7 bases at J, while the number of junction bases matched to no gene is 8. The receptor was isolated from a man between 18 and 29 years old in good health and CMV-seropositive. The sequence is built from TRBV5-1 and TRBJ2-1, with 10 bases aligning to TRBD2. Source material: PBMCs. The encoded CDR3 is CASSPVKREGNEQFF. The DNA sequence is TGCGCCAGCAGCCCCGTAAAGCGGGAGGGGAATGAGCAGTTCTTC. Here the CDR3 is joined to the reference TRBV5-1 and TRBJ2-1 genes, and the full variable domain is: KAGVTQTPRYLIKTRGQQVTLSCSPISGHRSVSWYQQTPGQGLQFLFEYFSETQRNKGNFPGRFSGRQFSNSRSEMNVSTLELGDSALYLCASSPVKREGNEQFFGPGTRLTVL.